The clone carrying this T cell receptor (beta chain) was observed a few times. Antigen specificity is unknown. This CDR3 spans 17 amino acids. V shed 3 bases and J 3 bases; nucleotides not matched to a gene: 11. Germline V CDR1 and CDR2: SEHNR, FQNEAQ (reference sequence). Quantitative 5'-RACE was performed with molecular barcodes, and it yielded the TCR beta libraries. TCRdb fed the 5' RACE reads into MiXCR, producing one record per CDR3 protein. This sample has approximately 350,000 distinct CDR3 sequences, with roughly 22% found just once. This sample stems from a study of CD8 T cells in ankylosing spondylitis. Overall study results and limits: Characteristic, it appeared, of ankylosing spondylitis blood was a TCR beta motif of 7 or 8 highly homologous variants.

The TCR sequence derives from a male donor with ankylosing spondylitis or in good health (not recorded which). The J gene is TRBJ2-7, the V gene TRBV7-9; 10 bases fit TRBD1. Sequenced sample: blood, either unsorted or a sorted T cell fraction (not recorded which). The CDR3 sequence is CASSFPGQGNRGYEQYF. CDR3 bases: TGTGCCAGCAGCTTTCCGGGACAGGGGAATAGAGGCTACGAGCAGTACTTC.